The rows below give T cell receptor beta chains drawn from one sample of a study of OX40 agonist ivuxolimab in advanced cancers. Some clones are missing from TCRdb's copy, which holds only in-frame ones; the method was immunoSEQ multiplex PCR. The sample yields roughly 41,000 clones, around 86% seen once. Sequenced material: CD4+ or CD8+ T cells sorted from blood, taken in a trial of the OX40 agonist ivuxolimab. These receptors all stem from an adult with an advanced solid tumor such as melanoma, head and neck, liver or kidney cancer. The CDR3 runs from the conserved cysteine through the conserved F or W. Fields, in order: V gene, clone size, J gene, D gene, CDR3 DNA, CDR3 protein. A D gene is named only where the DNA matches it firmly. Some rows mark clone size as missing; the rest say once, few, many or name a class of expanded clone.

v_call: TRBV20-1; clone_size: -; j_call: TRBJ2-1; d_call: -; cdr3_nt: TGCAGTGCTATCCACAATGAGCAGTTCTTC; cdr3_aa: CSAIHNEQFF
v_call: TRBV6-1; clone_size: once; j_call: TRBJ1-1; d_call: -; cdr3_nt: TGTGCCAGCAGTGGGGGGTGGGCGAACACTGAAGCTTTCTTT; cdr3_aa: CASSGGWANTEAFF
v_call: TRBV4-2; clone_size: -; j_call: TRBJ1-6; d_call: TRBD1; cdr3_nt: TGTGCCAGCAGCCAAGGGCAGGGGGATTCACCCCTCCACTTT; cdr3_aa: CASSQGQGDSPLHF
v_call: TRBV7-3; clone_size: -; j_call: TRBJ2-5; d_call: -; cdr3_nt: TGTGCCAGCAGTCTTACACAGGGAAGAGAGACCCAGTACTTC; cdr3_aa: CASSLTQGRETQYF
v_call: TRBV19; clone_size: -; j_call: TRBJ2-2; d_call: -; cdr3_nt: TGTGCCAGTAGTCAGATGAACACCGGGGAGCTGTTTTTT; cdr3_aa: CASSQMNTGELFF
v_call: TRBV2; clone_size: -; j_call: TRBJ1-1; d_call: -; cdr3_nt: TGTGCCAGCAGTCCGCACTCTACAGCGAACACTGAAGCTTTCTTT; cdr3_aa: CASSPHSTANTEAFF
v_call: TRBV4-1; clone_size: -; j_call: TRBJ1-2; d_call: -; cdr3_nt: TGCGCCAGCAGCCAATGGGGCGCAGGTAACTATGGCTACACCTTC; cdr3_aa: CASSQWGAGNYGYTF
v_call: TRBV7-2; clone_size: once; j_call: TRBJ1-4; d_call: -; cdr3_nt: TGTGCCAGCAGCTTAGTCTCAGGGACAAATGAAAAACTGTTTTTT; cdr3_aa: CASSLVSGTNEKLFF
v_call: TRBV5-1; clone_size: once; j_call: TRBJ2-2; d_call: -; cdr3_nt: TGCGCCAGCAGCATGACGGCAGGGGCCGGGGAGCTGTTTTTT; cdr3_aa: CASSMTAGAGELFF
v_call: TRBV5-1; clone_size: -; j_call: TRBJ2-7; d_call: -; cdr3_nt: TGCGCCAGCAGCTTGGTAGGGGGGGGAAGCTCCTACGAGCAGTACTTC; cdr3_aa: CASSLVGGGSSYEQYF
v_call: TRBV5-1; clone_size: -; j_call: TRBJ2-7; d_call: TRBD2; cdr3_nt: TGCGCCAGCAGCATATTAGCGGGGGGCTTCTACGAGCAGTACTTC; cdr3_aa: CASSILAGGFYEQYF
v_call: TRBV14; clone_size: -; j_call: TRBJ1-1; d_call: -; cdr3_nt: TGTGCCAGCAGCCAAGAACTTGCTGAAGTCGCTGAAGCTTTCTTT; cdr3_aa: CASSQELAEVAEAFF
v_call: TRBV7-3; clone_size: -; j_call: TRBJ2-1; d_call: -; cdr3_nt: TGTGCCAGCAGCTTAATGGCAGCCTACAATGAGCAGTTCTTC; cdr3_aa: CASSLMAAYNEQFF
v_call: TRBV7-9; clone_size: -; j_call: TRBJ1-5; d_call: -; cdr3_nt: TGTGCCAGCAATGCTAAGGATAGGTATAGCAATCAGCCCCAGCATTTT; cdr3_aa: CASNAKDRYSNQPQHF
v_call: TRBV7-2; clone_size: -; j_call: TRBJ2-2; d_call: -; cdr3_nt: TGTGCCAGCAGTCTTACCGGGACCAGGTCCGGGGAGCTGTTTTTT; cdr3_aa: CASSLTGTRSGELFF
v_call: TRBV29-1; clone_size: few; j_call: TRBJ2-1; d_call: -; cdr3_nt: TGCAGCGTTGAAGTTGGTGATGAGCAGTTCTTC; cdr3_aa: CSVEVGDEQFF
v_call: TRBV10-3; clone_size: -; j_call: TRBJ2-3; d_call: TRBD2; cdr3_nt: TGTGCCATCAGTATTCTAGCGGGGGTGACAGATACGCAGTATTTT; cdr3_aa: CAISILAGVTDTQYF
v_call: TRBV10-3; clone_size: -; j_call: TRBJ2-2; d_call: -; cdr3_nt: TGTGCCATCAAAGGGAGAGACGGCGGGGAGCTGTTTTTT; cdr3_aa: CAIKGRDGGELFF
v_call: TRBV19; clone_size: -; j_call: TRBJ1-6; d_call: -; cdr3_nt: TGTGCCAGTAGTTCGGAACGGCCGAGGGGTAATTCACCCCTCCACTTT; cdr3_aa: CASSSERPRGNSPLHF
v_call: TRBV19; clone_size: -; j_call: TRBJ2-7; d_call: TRBD2; cdr3_nt: TGTGCCAGTAAATCCGGACTAGCGGGGCCCTACGAGCAGTACTTC; cdr3_aa: CASKSGLAGPYEQYF
v_call: TRBV19; clone_size: -; j_call: TRBJ1-2; d_call: -; cdr3_nt: TGTGCCAGTAGCCCCACGGGCGGGGGAGGCTACACCTTC; cdr3_aa: CASSPTGGGGYTF
v_call: TRBV7-9; clone_size: -; j_call: TRBJ2-5; d_call: -; cdr3_nt: TGTGCCAGCAGCATACGACAGGGCCGGGGGGAGACCCAGTACTTC; cdr3_aa: CASSIRQGRGETQYF
v_call: TRBV18; clone_size: -; j_call: TRBJ2-7; d_call: -; cdr3_nt: TGTGCCAGCTCACCTCCAAGCTACGAGCAGTACTTC; cdr3_aa: CASSPPSYEQYF
v_call: TRBV27; clone_size: -; j_call: TRBJ1-2; d_call: -; cdr3_nt: TGTGCCAGCAGTTTATCCCACCCCGGGACAACCGGCTATGGCTACACCTTC; cdr3_aa: CASSLSHPGTTGYGYTF
v_call: TRBV6-1; clone_size: -; j_call: TRBJ1-5; d_call: TRBD1; cdr3_nt: TGTGCCAGCAGTGAAGCGCGATTCCAGGGGGCCTCTCAGCAGCCCCAGCATTTT; cdr3_aa: CASSEARFQGASQQPQHF
v_call: TRBV7-6; clone_size: -; j_call: TRBJ2-7; d_call: -; cdr3_nt: TGTGCCAGCAGCTTAGAGTCAGGGCGCCCCTACGAGCAGTACTTC; cdr3_aa: CASSLESGRPYEQYF
v_call: TRBV30; clone_size: -; j_call: TRBJ1-2; d_call: -; cdr3_nt: TGTGCCTGGAGTCAAGATAGGCATCACTATGGCTACACCTTC; cdr3_aa: CAWSQDRHHYGYTF
v_call: TRBV11-3; clone_size: -; j_call: TRBJ1-1; d_call: -; cdr3_nt: TGTGCCAGCAGCCCGACGAGAGGGAGCACTGAAGCTTTCTTT; cdr3_aa: CASSPTRGSTEAFF
v_call: TRBV7-3; clone_size: -; j_call: TRBJ2-1; d_call: TRBD2; cdr3_nt: TGTGCCAGCAGCTTGGACAGCGGGGGACACAATGAGCAGTTCTTC; cdr3_aa: CASSLDSGGHNEQFF
v_call: TRBV9; clone_size: -; j_call: TRBJ2-3; d_call: -; cdr3_nt: TGTGCCAGCAGCGTAGAAGCGGAGGGGATTACGCAGTATTTT; cdr3_aa: CASSVEAEGITQYF
v_call: TRBV11-2; clone_size: -; j_call: TRBJ2-7; d_call: -; cdr3_nt: TGTGCCAGCAGCTCGGACAGAGACCCACCCTACGAGCAGTACTTC; cdr3_aa: CASSSDRDPPYEQYF
v_call: TRBV5-1; clone_size: -; j_call: TRBJ1-4; d_call: -; cdr3_nt: TGCGCCAGCAGCACGCAGGGTGGATCGAATGAAAAACTGTTTTTT; cdr3_aa: CASSTQGGSNEKLFF
v_call: TRBV5-4; clone_size: -; j_call: TRBJ2-3; d_call: -; cdr3_nt: TGTGCCAGCAGCCAAGACAAGGTGCCTCCTAGCACAGATACGCAGTATTTT; cdr3_aa: CASSQDKVPPSTDTQYF
v_call: TRBV19; clone_size: few; j_call: TRBJ2-5; d_call: -; cdr3_nt: TGTGCCAGTAGTATTTCGGGGGGCGGGAGAGAGACCCAGTACTTC; cdr3_aa: CASSISGGGRETQYF
v_call: TRBV18; clone_size: once; j_call: TRBJ1-6; d_call: -; cdr3_nt: TGTGCCAGCTCACCACGGGATTCACCCCTCCACTTT; cdr3_aa: CASSPRDSPLHF
v_call: TRBV7-6; clone_size: -; j_call: TRBJ2-5; d_call: -; cdr3_nt: TGTGCCAGCAGCCACCGGCCACTCGGGCCTGAAGAGACCCAGTACTTC; cdr3_aa: CASSHRPLGPEETQYF
v_call: TRBV7-9; clone_size: -; j_call: TRBJ2-5; d_call: -; cdr3_nt: TGTGCCAGCAGCCGGGCAGTGGGGGCGGAAGAGACCCAGTACTTC; cdr3_aa: CASSRAVGAEETQYF
v_call: TRBV6-5; clone_size: -; j_call: TRBJ2-7; d_call: TRBD1; cdr3_nt: TGTGCCAGCAGCAGAAGCACAGGGGGGATTTACGAGCAGTACTTC; cdr3_aa: CASSRSTGGIYEQYF
v_call: TRBV5-5; clone_size: -; j_call: TRBJ2-7; d_call: -; cdr3_nt: TGTGCCAGCAGCTTGCGTGACAGCGAGCAGTACTTC; cdr3_aa: CASSLRDSEQYF
v_call: TRBV9; clone_size: -; j_call: TRBJ1-2; d_call: TRBD1; cdr3_nt: TGTGCCAGCACCCTCGGGACAGCGGACTATGGCTACACCTTC; cdr3_aa: CASTLGTADYGYTF
v_call: TRBV6-5; clone_size: -; j_call: TRBJ1-1; d_call: -; cdr3_nt: TGTGCCAGCAGTTCAACGTCGGGGGCCTGGGCAGCTTTCTTT; cdr3_aa: CASSSTSGAWAAFF
v_call: TRBV5-1; clone_size: -; j_call: TRBJ2-1; d_call: TRBD2; cdr3_nt: TGCGCCAGCAGCTCGGGACTAGCGGGGACTATGTACAATGAGCAGTTCTTC; cdr3_aa: CASSSGLAGTMYNEQFF
v_call: TRBV5-1; clone_size: -; j_call: TRBJ1-6; d_call: -; cdr3_nt: TGCGCCAGCAGCTTGGCAGACGGGACGGGGATTAATTCACCCCTCCACTTT; cdr3_aa: CASSLADGTGINSPLHF
v_call: TRBV28; clone_size: -; j_call: TRBJ2-1; d_call: -; cdr3_nt: TGTGCCAGCAAACCGGGACCTGCGAACAATGAGCAGTTCTTC; cdr3_aa: CASKPGPANNEQFF
v_call: TRBV10-3; clone_size: -; j_call: TRBJ2-1; d_call: TRBD1; cdr3_nt: TGTGCCATCTGGACAGGAGTGGGCAATGAGCAGTTCTTC; cdr3_aa: CAIWTGVGNEQFF
v_call: TRBV2; clone_size: -; j_call: TRBJ1-4; d_call: TRBD1; cdr3_nt: TGTGCCAGCAGGGCGACAGGGATCCTTGGTGAAAAACTGTTTTTT; cdr3_aa: CASRATGILGEKLFF